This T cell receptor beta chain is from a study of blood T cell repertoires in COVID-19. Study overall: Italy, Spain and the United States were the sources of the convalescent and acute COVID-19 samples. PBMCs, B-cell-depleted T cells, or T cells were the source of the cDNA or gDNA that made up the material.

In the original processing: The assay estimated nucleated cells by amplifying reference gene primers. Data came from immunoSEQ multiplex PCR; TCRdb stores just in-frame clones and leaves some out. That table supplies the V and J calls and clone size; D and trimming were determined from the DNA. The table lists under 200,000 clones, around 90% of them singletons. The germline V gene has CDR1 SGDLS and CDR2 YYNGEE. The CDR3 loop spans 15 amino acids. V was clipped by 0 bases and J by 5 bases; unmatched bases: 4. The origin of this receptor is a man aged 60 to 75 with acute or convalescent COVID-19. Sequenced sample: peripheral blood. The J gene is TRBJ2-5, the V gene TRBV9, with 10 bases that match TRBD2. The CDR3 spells CASSVASGRGETQYF. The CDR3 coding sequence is TGTGCCAGCAGCGTAGCTAGCGGGAGAGGGGAGACCCAGTACTTC. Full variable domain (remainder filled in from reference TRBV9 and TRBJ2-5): DSGVTQTPKHLITATGQRVTLRCSPRSGDLSVYWYQQSLDQGLQFLIQYYNGEERAKGNILERFSAQQFPDLHSELNLSSLELGDSALYFCASSVASGRGETQYFGPGTRLLVL.